This T cell receptor (beta chain) was retrieved from a study of cytomegalovirus exposure and HLA in healthy donors. Germline V CDR1 and CDR2: SGHRS, YFSETQ. V lost 0 bases and J lost 7; bases outside the gene matches: 5. This CDR3 is 16 amino acids long. It was with 60 Vbeta and 13 Jbeta primers that the PCR ran. Assay: immunoSEQ multiplex PCR; the TCRdb copy retains only in-frame clones and omits some. Of around 160,000 clones listed, roughly four fifths are singletons. The clonotype originates from a man aged 50 to 60 in good health and CMV-seropositive. This chain connects TRBV5-1 to TRBJ1-6; 9 bases are shared with TRBD1. Sequenced: PBMCs. Written as DNA, the CDR3 is TGCGCCAGCAGCTTGGTCGGACAGGGGACGAATTCACCCCTCCACTTT. As protein: CASSLVGQGTNSPLHF.